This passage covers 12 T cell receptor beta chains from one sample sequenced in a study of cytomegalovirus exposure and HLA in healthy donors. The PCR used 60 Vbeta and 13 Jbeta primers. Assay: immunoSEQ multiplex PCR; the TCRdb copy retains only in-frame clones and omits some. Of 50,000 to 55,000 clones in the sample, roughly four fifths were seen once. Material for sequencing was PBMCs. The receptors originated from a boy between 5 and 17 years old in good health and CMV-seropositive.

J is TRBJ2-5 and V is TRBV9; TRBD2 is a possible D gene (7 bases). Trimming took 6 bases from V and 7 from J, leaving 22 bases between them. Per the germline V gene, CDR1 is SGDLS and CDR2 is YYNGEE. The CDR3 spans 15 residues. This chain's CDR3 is CASNPVGGPGGTQYF. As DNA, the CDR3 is TGTGCCAGCAACCCTGTCGGGGGGCCCGGTGGGACCCAGTACTTC.

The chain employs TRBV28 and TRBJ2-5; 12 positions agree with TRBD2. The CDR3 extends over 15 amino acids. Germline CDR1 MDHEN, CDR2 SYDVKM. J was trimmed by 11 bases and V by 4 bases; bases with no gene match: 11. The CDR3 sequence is CASSYSGTSGPEQYF. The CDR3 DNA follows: TGTGCCAGCAGTTACTCCGGGACTAGCGGGCCGGAGCAGTACTTC. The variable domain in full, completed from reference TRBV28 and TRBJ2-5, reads DVKVTQSSRYLVKRTGEKVFLECVQDMDHENMFWYRQDPGLGLRLIYFSYDVKMKEKGDIPEGYSVSREKKERFSLILESASTNQTSMYLCASSYSGTSGPEQYFGPGTRLLVL.

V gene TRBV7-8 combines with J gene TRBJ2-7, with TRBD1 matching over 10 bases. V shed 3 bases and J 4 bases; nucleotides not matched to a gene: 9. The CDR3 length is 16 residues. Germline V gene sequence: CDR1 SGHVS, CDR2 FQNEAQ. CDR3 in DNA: TGTGCCAGCAGCTTCCTAACGGGACAGGGGTTGTACGAGCAGTACTTC. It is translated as CASSFLTGQGLYEQYF.

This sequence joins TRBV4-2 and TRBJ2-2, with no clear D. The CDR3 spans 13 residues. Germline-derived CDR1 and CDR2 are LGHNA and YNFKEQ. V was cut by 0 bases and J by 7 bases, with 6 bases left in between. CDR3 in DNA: TGTGCCAGCAGCCAAGACCTCTTCGGGGAGCTGTTTTTT. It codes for CASSQDLFGELFF.

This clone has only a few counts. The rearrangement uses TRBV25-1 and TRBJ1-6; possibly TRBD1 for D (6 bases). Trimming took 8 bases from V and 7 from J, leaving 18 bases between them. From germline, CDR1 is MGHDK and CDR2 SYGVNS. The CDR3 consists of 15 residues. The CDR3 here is CASSLQGTGNSPLHF. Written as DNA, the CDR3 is TGTGCCAGCTCCTTACAGGGAACGGGCAATTCACCCCTCCACTTT.

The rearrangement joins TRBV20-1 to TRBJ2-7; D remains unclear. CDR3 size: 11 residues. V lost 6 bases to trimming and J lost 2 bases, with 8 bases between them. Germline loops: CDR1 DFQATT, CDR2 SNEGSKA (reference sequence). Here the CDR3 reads CSAPSAYEQYF. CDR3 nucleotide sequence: TGCAGTGCACCCTCGGCCTACGAGCAGTACTTC.

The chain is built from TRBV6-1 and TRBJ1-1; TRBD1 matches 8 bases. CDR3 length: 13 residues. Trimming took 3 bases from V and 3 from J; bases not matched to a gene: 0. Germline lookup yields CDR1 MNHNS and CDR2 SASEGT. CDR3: CASSEDRDTEAFF. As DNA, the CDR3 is TGTGCCAGCAGTGAGGACAGGGACACTGAAGCTTTCTTT.

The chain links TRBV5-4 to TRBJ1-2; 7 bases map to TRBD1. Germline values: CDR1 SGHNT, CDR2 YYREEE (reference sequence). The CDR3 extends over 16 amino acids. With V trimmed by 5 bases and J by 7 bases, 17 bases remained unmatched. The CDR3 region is CASRYARDSRGCGYTF. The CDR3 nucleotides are TGTGCCAGCAGATACGCCCGGGACAGTCGGGGCTGTGGCTACACCTTC.

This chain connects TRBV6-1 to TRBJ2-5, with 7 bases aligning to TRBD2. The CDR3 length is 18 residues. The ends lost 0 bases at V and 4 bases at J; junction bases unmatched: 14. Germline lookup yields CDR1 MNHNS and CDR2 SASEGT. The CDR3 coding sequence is TGTGCCAGCAGTGAAGCGCGTTACACGCGGGGGAGAGTAGAGACCCAGTACTTC. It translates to CASSEARYTRGRVETQYF.

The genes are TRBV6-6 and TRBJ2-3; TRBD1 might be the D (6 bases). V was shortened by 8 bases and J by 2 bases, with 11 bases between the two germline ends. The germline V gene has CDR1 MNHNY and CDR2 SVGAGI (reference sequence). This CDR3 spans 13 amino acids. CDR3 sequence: CASGGQNTDTQYF. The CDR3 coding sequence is TGTGCCAGCGGGGGCCAAAACACAGATACGCAGTATTTT.

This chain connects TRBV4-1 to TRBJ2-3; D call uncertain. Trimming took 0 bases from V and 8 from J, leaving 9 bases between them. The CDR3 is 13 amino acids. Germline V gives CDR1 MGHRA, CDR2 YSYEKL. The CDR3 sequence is CASSQDVAVTQYF. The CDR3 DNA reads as TGCGCCAGCAGCCAAGACGTCGCGGTTACGCAGTATTTT.

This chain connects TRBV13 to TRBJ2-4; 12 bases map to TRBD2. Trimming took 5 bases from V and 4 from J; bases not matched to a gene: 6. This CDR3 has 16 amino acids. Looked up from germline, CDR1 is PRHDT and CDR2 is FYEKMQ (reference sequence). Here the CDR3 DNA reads TGTGCCAGCAGCGCAACTAGCGGGGGGAGAAAAAACATTCAGTACTTC. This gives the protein CASSATSGGRKNIQYF.